This note documents a single TCR beta chain sequence. Libraries were prepared by immunoSEQ multiplex PCR; TCRdb keeps only in-frame clonotypes and omits some of them. The sample contains 45,000 to 55,000 clones, around 86% of which appear only once. The data derive from a study of blood T cell repertoires in COVID-19. V lost 7 bases to trimming and J lost 7 bases; unmatched junction nucleotides: 18. CDR1 is SGDLS, CDR2 YYNGEE, per germline. This CDR3 is built from 16 residues. The V and J genes are TRBV9 and TRBJ2-3; the match to TRBD2 covers 7 bases. What was sequenced was peripheral blood. This receptor was identified in a middle-aged man with active COVID-19. The CDR3 protein is CASAISAGVAGNTQYF. For the CDR3, the DNA is TGTGCCAGCGCCATCAGTGCGGGAGTCGCCGGGAATACGCAGTATTTT.